Listed below are T cell receptor beta chains from one sample, sequenced in a study of blood T cell repertoires in COVID-19. Sequencing was performed with immunoSEQ multiplex PCR; in TCRdb, only in-frame clones are kept and a portion is missing. The data contain 120,000 to 150,000 clones, approximately 78% of them singletons. The sample comprised peripheral blood. The source is a human donor with acute or convalescent COVID-19. The donor label of this sample is uncertain. Both conserved end residues are part of each CDR3. Each record gives: CDR3 protein, CDR3 DNA, clone size, V gene, J gene, D gene. The D gene is left open where the match is weak. Where a row states a size, it is once, few, many or the class of an expanded clone; other rows omit it.

cdr3_aa: CASSQLAGTYNEQFF
cdr3_nt: TGTGCCAGCAGCCAACTAGCGGGTACATACAATGAGCAGTTCTTC
clone_size: few
v_call: TRBV3-1/TRBV3-2
j_call: TRBJ2-1
d_call: TRBD2

cdr3_aa: CASSLDRGRPDGYTF
cdr3_nt: TGCGCCAGCAGCTTGGACAGGGGGCGCCCGGATGGCTACACCTTC
clone_size: .
v_call: TRBV5-1
j_call: TRBJ1-2
d_call: TRBD1

cdr3_aa: CASSPLPTDRANGYTF
cdr3_nt: TGTGCCAGCTCACCACTCCCCACGGACAGGGCGAATGGCTACACCTTC
clone_size: .
v_call: TRBV18
j_call: TRBJ1-2
d_call: TRBD1

cdr3_aa: CASSPQVTRSYEQYF
cdr3_nt: TGCGCCAGCAGCCCCCAGGTGACACGTAGCTACGAGCAGTACTTC
clone_size: .
v_call: TRBV4-1
j_call: TRBJ2-7
d_call: .

cdr3_aa: CASSPWAGSNTGELFF
cdr3_nt: TGTGCCAGCAGCCCCTGGGCAGGGTCGAACACCGGGGAGCTGTTTTTT
clone_size: once
v_call: TRBV9
j_call: TRBJ2-2
d_call: .

cdr3_aa: CASSPPGLVGGYTF
cdr3_nt: TGTGCCAGCTCACCACCGGGACTCGTAGGGGGCTACACCTTC
clone_size: .
v_call: TRBV18
j_call: TRBJ1-2
d_call: .

cdr3_aa: CASSRRDRRAGNTIYF
cdr3_nt: TGTGCCAGTAGCCGGCGCGACAGGCGGGCTGGAAACACCATATATTTT
clone_size: once
v_call: TRBV19
j_call: TRBJ1-3
d_call: .

cdr3_aa: CASSLAPGQFYEQFF
cdr3_nt: TGCGCCAGCAGCTTGGCTCCGGGACAGTTCTATGAGCAGTTCTTC
clone_size: .
v_call: TRBV5-1
j_call: TRBJ2-1
d_call: TRBD1

cdr3_aa: CASSEAGGYPNEKLFF
cdr3_nt: TGTGCCAGCAGTGAAGCAGGGGGTTACCCCAATGAAAAACTGTTTTTT
clone_size: .
v_call: TRBV6-1
j_call: TRBJ1-4
d_call: .

cdr3_aa: CASKTDTYEQYF
cdr3_nt: TGTGCCAGTAAGACAGATACCTACGAGCAGTACTTC
clone_size: .
v_call: TRBV6-5
j_call: TRBJ2-7
d_call: .

cdr3_aa: CASSKASGGFNYGYTF
cdr3_nt: TGTGCCAGCAGCAAAGCCTCAGGGGGCTTTAACTATGGCTACACCTTC
clone_size: few
v_call: TRBV21-1
j_call: TRBJ1-2
d_call: .

cdr3_aa: CASSIVLQGATEAFF
cdr3_nt: TGTGCCAGTAGTATAGTCCTGCAGGGGGCCACTGAAGCTTTCTTT
clone_size: few
v_call: TRBV19
j_call: TRBJ1-1
d_call: TRBD1

cdr3_aa: CASSLSRDTEAFF
cdr3_nt: TGTGCCAGCAGCTTATCCCGGGACACTGAAGCTTTCTTT
clone_size: .
v_call: TRBV11-2
j_call: TRBJ1-1
d_call: .

cdr3_aa: CASTPQGQGVNTEAFF
cdr3_nt: TGCGCCAGCACCCCTCAGGGTCAGGGGGTAAACACTGAAGCTTTCTTT
clone_size: .
v_call: TRBV5-1
j_call: TRBJ1-1
d_call: TRBD1

cdr3_aa: CAQERELFF
cdr3_nt: TGTGCCCAAGAGAGGGAGCTGTTTTTT
clone_size: .
v_call: TRBV30
j_call: TRBJ2-2
d_call: .

cdr3_aa: CAISEGTSGDTDTQYF
cdr3_nt: TGTGCCATCAGTGAGGGGACTAGCGGGGACACAGATACGCAGTATTTT
clone_size: once
v_call: TRBV10-3
j_call: TRBJ2-3
d_call: TRBD2

cdr3_aa: CASSEAGVTYEQYF
cdr3_nt: TGTGCCAGCTCAGAAGCGGGGGTTACCTACGAGCAGTACTTC
clone_size: .
v_call: TRBV7-2
j_call: TRBJ2-7
d_call: TRBD2

cdr3_aa: CASTQAGSYGYTF
cdr3_nt: TGTGCCAGCACCCAAGCAGGGTCTTATGGCTACACCTTC
clone_size: few
v_call: TRBV3-1/TRBV3-2
j_call: TRBJ1-2
d_call: .

cdr3_aa: CASSSRRTGTGAYEQYF
cdr3_nt: TGTGCCAGCAGCTCAAGACGAACCGGGACAGGCGCCTACGAGCAGTACTTC
clone_size: .
v_call: TRBV7-2
j_call: TRBJ2-7
d_call: TRBD1

cdr3_aa: CASSLGRGTGGFQKLFF
cdr3_nt: TGTGCCAGCAGTTTAGGACGAGGGACAGGGGGTTTTCAAAAACTGTTTTTT
clone_size: .
v_call: TRBV27
j_call: TRBJ1-4
d_call: TRBD1

cdr3_aa: CASSQDSTGLDYEQYF
cdr3_nt: TGCGCCAGCAGCCAAGATTCGACAGGCTTAGACTACGAGCAGTACTTC
clone_size: .
v_call: TRBV4-3
j_call: TRBJ2-7
d_call: .

cdr3_aa: CALQGREAFF
cdr3_nt: TGTGCTTTACAGGGCCGGGAAGCTTTCTTT
clone_size: few
v_call: TRBV12-2
j_call: TRBJ1-1
d_call: .

cdr3_aa: CASSNRVSYEQYF
cdr3_nt: TGCGCCAGCAGCAACAGGGTGAGCTACGAGCAGTACTTC
clone_size: .
v_call: TRBV5-1
j_call: TRBJ2-7
d_call: .

cdr3_aa: CASSLAFGNTIYF
cdr3_nt: TGTGCCAGCAGTTTAGCATTCGGGAACACCATATATTTT
clone_size: .
v_call: TRBV12-3/TRBV12-4
j_call: TRBJ1-3
d_call: .

cdr3_aa: CASSPPRQGVREETQYF
cdr3_nt: TGTGCCAGCTCACCACCTAGGCAGGGGGTGAGGGAAGAGACCCAGTACTTC
clone_size: .
v_call: TRBV18
j_call: TRBJ2-5
d_call: TRBD1

cdr3_aa: CASSLVLAGITGELFF
cdr3_nt: TGCGCCAGCAGCTTGGTGCTAGCGGGGATCACCGGGGAGCTGTTTTTT
clone_size: .
v_call: TRBV5-1
j_call: TRBJ2-2
d_call: TRBD2

cdr3_aa: CASSEQTGPNYGYTF
cdr3_nt: TGTGCCAGCAGTGAACAGACAGGGCCTAACTATGGCTACACCTTC
clone_size: .
v_call: TRBV6-1
j_call: TRBJ1-2
d_call: TRBD1

cdr3_aa: CASSRIQGGSYNEQFF
cdr3_nt: TGTGCCAGCAGCCGCATACAGGGGGGCTCCTACAATGAGCAGTTCTTC
clone_size: once
v_call: TRBV4-2
j_call: TRBJ2-1
d_call: TRBD1

cdr3_aa: CSVKTGQETQYF
cdr3_nt: TGCAGCGTAAAGACAGGTCAAGAGACCCAGTACTTC
clone_size: .
v_call: TRBV29-1
j_call: TRBJ2-5
d_call: .

cdr3_aa: CASGGDRFADTQYF
cdr3_nt: TGTGCTAGTGGCGGGGACAGGTTCGCAGATACGCAGTATTTT
clone_size: .
v_call: TRBV12-5
j_call: TRBJ2-3
d_call: TRBD1

cdr3_aa: CASNPGQGFDSPLHF
cdr3_nt: TGTGCCAGCAACCCGGGACAGGGGTTTGATTCACCCCTCCACTTT
clone_size: .
v_call: TRBV7-9
j_call: TRBJ1-6
d_call: TRBD1

cdr3_aa: CASSPRDRGVGSNQPQHF
cdr3_nt: TGTGCCAGCAGCCCCCGGGACAGGGGGGTCGGGAGCAATCAGCCCCAGCATTTT
clone_size: .
v_call: TRBV4-2
j_call: TRBJ1-5
d_call: TRBD1

cdr3_aa: CASSQVNSFTDTQYF
cdr3_nt: TGTGCCAGCAGCCAAGTGAACTCCTTCACAGATACGCAGTATTTT
clone_size: .
v_call: TRBV14
j_call: TRBJ2-3
d_call: .

cdr3_aa: CASSSGLGEKLFF
cdr3_nt: TGTGCCAGCTCAAGTGGGCTCGGTGAAAAACTGTTTTTT
clone_size: .
v_call: TRBV18
j_call: TRBJ1-4
d_call: .

cdr3_aa: CATQKNHGYTF
cdr3_nt: TGTGCCACCCAGAAAAATCATGGCTACACCTTC
clone_size: .
v_call: TRBV12-3/TRBV12-4
j_call: TRBJ1-2
d_call: .

cdr3_aa: CASRTGGRFTEAFF
cdr3_nt: TGCGCCAGCAGAACAGGGGGGCGCTTCACTGAAGCTTTCTTT
clone_size: .
v_call: TRBV5-1
j_call: TRBJ1-1
d_call: TRBD1

cdr3_aa: CASRQDMNTEAFF
cdr3_nt: TGTGCCAGCAGACAGGACATGAACACTGAAGCTTTCTTT
clone_size: once
v_call: TRBV9
j_call: TRBJ1-1
d_call: .

cdr3_aa: CASRFSGGSSYEQYF
cdr3_nt: TGCGCCAGCAGATTTAGCGGGGGGAGCTCCTACGAGCAGTACTTC
clone_size: .
v_call: TRBV5-1
j_call: TRBJ2-7
d_call: TRBD2

cdr3_aa: CASSITSGAYNEQFF
cdr3_nt: TGTGCCAGCAGCATTACTAGCGGGGCTTACAATGAGCAGTTCTTC
clone_size: few
v_call: TRBV7-7
j_call: TRBJ2-1
d_call: TRBD2

cdr3_aa: CASSLLLAGADHGYTF
cdr3_nt: TGTGCCAGCAGCTTATTGTTGGCAGGGGCGGACCATGGCTACACCTTC
clone_size: .
v_call: TRBV7-2
j_call: TRBJ1-2
d_call: .

cdr3_aa: CASSTMGQAYNEQFF
cdr3_nt: TGTGCCAGCAGCACAATGGGACAGGCCTACAATGAGCAGTTCTTC
clone_size: .
v_call: TRBV9
j_call: TRBJ2-1
d_call: TRBD1

cdr3_aa: CASSHNQYQGRVGYTF
cdr3_nt: TGTGCCAGCAGCCACAACCAATATCAGGGGAGAGTTGGCTACACCTTC
clone_size: few
v_call: TRBV3-1/TRBV3-2
j_call: TRBJ1-2
d_call: .

cdr3_aa: CASSQGPVQGSYEQYF
cdr3_nt: TGTGCCAGCAGCCAGGGTCCAGTACAGGGATCCTACGAGCAGTACTTC
clone_size: .
v_call: TRBV5-5
j_call: TRBJ2-7
d_call: .

cdr3_aa: CASSQRTVAGENEQFF
cdr3_nt: TGTGCCAGCAGCCAACGGACGGTAGCGGGGGAAAATGAGCAGTTCTTC
clone_size: .
v_call: TRBV3-1/TRBV3-2
j_call: TRBJ2-1
d_call: TRBD2

cdr3_aa: CASSPLAGGQETQYF
cdr3_nt: TGTGCCAGCAGCCCCCTAGCGGGGGGTCAAGAGACCCAGTACTTC
clone_size: .
v_call: TRBV5-4
j_call: TRBJ2-5
d_call: TRBD2

cdr3_aa: CASSVQGTGNTIYF
cdr3_nt: TGCGCCAGCAGCGTTCAGGGAACTGGAAACACCATATATTTT
clone_size: .
v_call: TRBV5-1
j_call: TRBJ1-3
d_call: .

cdr3_aa: CASSIPGIQETQYF
cdr3_nt: TGTGCCAGTAGTATTCCGGGGATACAAGAGACCCAGTACTTC
clone_size: few
v_call: TRBV19
j_call: TRBJ2-5
d_call: .

cdr3_aa: CAWRRDYPGELFF
cdr3_nt: TGTGCCTGGAGGAGGGATTACCCCGGGGAGCTGTTTTTT
clone_size: .
v_call: TRBV30
j_call: TRBJ2-2
d_call: .

cdr3_aa: CASRKKGQRQIGGYTF
cdr3_nt: TGTGCCAGCAGAAAAAAAGGCCAGAGACAGATTGGTGGCTACACCTTC
clone_size: .
v_call: TRBV21-1
j_call: TRBJ1-2
d_call: .

cdr3_aa: CASSLGANHNEQFF
cdr3_nt: TGTGCCAGCAGCTTGGGAGCGAACCACAATGAGCAGTTCTTC
clone_size: once
v_call: TRBV7-3
j_call: TRBJ2-1
d_call: .

cdr3_aa: CASHPGGQTLYYEQYF
cdr3_nt: TGTGCCAGTCATCCAGGGGGACAGACCCTATACTACGAGCAGTACTTC
clone_size: .
v_call: TRBV19
j_call: TRBJ2-7
d_call: TRBD1

cdr3_aa: CASSQRTSGVETQYF
cdr3_nt: TGCGCCAGCAGCCAAAGGACTAGCGGGGTTGAGACCCAGTACTTC
clone_size: .
v_call: TRBV4-1
j_call: TRBJ2-5
d_call: TRBD2

cdr3_aa: CASSPMVGRETQYF
cdr3_nt: TGTGCCAGCAGCCCCATGGTGGGGAGGGAGACCCAGTACTTC
clone_size: .
v_call: TRBV3-1/TRBV3-2
j_call: TRBJ2-5
d_call: .

cdr3_aa: CSARRGTGGTEAFF
cdr3_nt: TGCAGCGCCCGAAGAGGGACAGGGGGCACTGAAGCTTTCTTT
clone_size: .
v_call: TRBV29-1
j_call: TRBJ1-1
d_call: TRBD1

cdr3_aa: CASSLSRIYGYTF
cdr3_nt: TGTGCCAGCAGCTTATCTAGGATCTATGGCTACACCTTC
clone_size: .
v_call: TRBV7-2
j_call: TRBJ1-2
d_call: .